The 9 T cell receptor beta chains given below trace back to one sample, sequenced in a study of blood T cell repertoires in COVID-19. Using immunoSEQ multiplex PCR, the repertoire was profiled, and TCRdb retains in-frame clones only, with some absent. The table shows tens of thousands of clones, with under 85% occurring only once. The sequenced material came from peripheral blood. These TCRs come from a man aged 60-69 years with acute or convalescent COVID-19.

The chain combines TRBV5-1 with TRBJ1-2; 11 nucleotides align to TRBD1. V gave up 3 bases and J gave up 2 bases; unmatched junction bases: 6. Germline CDR1 and CDR2: SGHRS and YFSETQ. This CDR3 contains 16 residues. CDR3 coding DNA: TGCGCCAGCAGCTCTGGACAGGGGGCCCTGAACTATGGCTACACCTTC. This gives the protein CASSSGQGALNYGYTF.

The rearrangement uses TRBV28 and TRBJ1-2; the D gene is possibly TRBD1 (5 bases). Trimming removed 2 bases from V and 4 bases from J, with 8 bases in between. This CDR3 is 13 amino acids long. CDR1 and CDR2 (germline): MDHEN, SYDVKM. The CDR3 protein is CASSLTGGYGYTF. CDR3 nucleotides: TGTGCCAGCAGTTTAACAGGTGGCTATGGCTACACCTTC.

V usage is TRBV5-4 and J usage is TRBJ1-1; no reliable D call. The CDR3 contains 15 residues. In germline, CDR1 is SGHNT, CDR2 YYREEE (reference sequence). V lost 0 bases, J lost 4 bases, and 13 bases lay in between. This chain's CDR3 is CASSLDRRGGTEAFF. DNA for the CDR3: TGTGCCAGCAGCTTGGACCGCCGGGGAGGCACTGAAGCTTTCTTT.

The V call is TRBV5-5, the J call TRBJ2-3, with 7 nucleotides matching TRBD1. The germline gives CDR1 SGHKS, CDR2 YYEKEE (reference sequence). The CDR3 length is 16 residues. Unmatched junction bases numbered 6, after V lost 0 bases and J lost 2 bases. CDR3 DNA: TGTGCCAGCAGCTTGGCCAAAGGGGGCGACACAGATACGCAGTATTTT. Translated: CASSLAKGGDTDTQYF.

The rearrangement uses TRBV11-3 and TRBJ2-7; D gene ambiguous. This CDR3 has 12 residues. Per germline, CDR1 SGHNT and CDR2 YENEEA. Trimming pared 6 bases from V and 3 bases from J, leaving 9 bases between. CDR3 nucleotide sequence: TGTGCCAGCAGTTCCGGCGGCTACGAGCAGTACTTC. Translation: CASSSGGYEQYF. Looking up the rest from reference TRBV11-3 and TRBJ2-7 gives the full variable domain: EAGVVQSPRYKIIEKKQPVAFWCNPISGHNTLYWYLQNLGQGPELLIRYENEEAVDDSQLPKDRFSAERLKGVDSTLKIQPAELGDSAVYLCASSSGGYEQYFGPGTRLTVT.

This sequence joins TRBV9 and TRBJ2-1; tentatively, D is TRBD2 (5 bases). CDR3 length: 14 amino acids. Germline V CDR1 and CDR2: SGDLS, YYNGEE. The ends were cut back, 3 bases at V and 4 bases at J, with 11 bases in the middle. The CDR3 protein is CASSETGVYNEQFF. CDR3 in DNA: TGTGCCAGCAGCGAGACCGGGGTTTACAATGAGCAGTTCTTC.

This rearrangement joins TRBV30 to TRBJ1-1; no clear D gene. V was pared by 0 bases and J by 5 bases, with 10 bases between. CDR3 length equals 13 residues. The germline gives CDR1 GTSNPN, CDR2 SVGIG (reference sequence). The CDR3 spells CAWSVRERTEAFF. The CDR3 DNA sequence: TGTGCCTGGAGTGTTCGGGAAAGGACTGAAGCTTTCTTT.

The chain recombines TRBV7-3 with TRBJ2-3; 9 bases are a match to TRBD2. The trim removed 5 bases at V and 2 bases at J, leaving 5 bases unmatched. From germline, CDR1 is SGHTA and CDR2 FQGTGA. The CDR3 loop spans 15 amino acids. CDR3 DNA: TGTGCCAGCAGCCCTAGCGGGGCCGACACAGATACGCAGTATTTT. Amino acid sequence: CASSPSGADTDTQYF. The variable domain in full, with the rest retrieved from reference TRBV7-3 and TRBJ2-3, is GAGVSQTPSNKVTEKGKYVELRCDPISGHTALYWYRQSLGQGPEFLIYFQGTGAADDSGLPNDRFFAVRPEGSVSTLKIQRTERGDSAVYLCASSPSGADTDTQYFGPGTRLTVL.

The chain joins TRBV2 to TRBJ1-3; 10 nucleotides align to TRBD1. With V trimmed by 4 bases and J by 2 bases, 2 bases remained unmatched. CDR1 is SNHLY and CDR2 is FYNNEI in the germline V gene. This CDR3 has 15 amino acids. The CDR3 bases are TGTGCCAGCAGTGCCGGGACAGGGGCTGGAAACACCATATATTTT. This gives the protein CASSAGTGAGNTIYF.